This T cell receptor (beta chain) appears in the sequencing data of a study of T cell responses to AZD1222 COVID-19 vaccine. The length of the CDR3 is 13 residues. V lost 5 bases to trimming and J lost 6 bases, with 11 bases between them. Germline loops: CDR1 MNHEY, CDR2 SVGAGI. This table comes from immunoSEQ multiplex PCR, and its TCRdb copy is limited to in-frame clones, with some not included. The repertoire has 200,000 or so clones, around 87% of them found once; the top ten carry 2.7%. V is TRBV6-5 and J is TRBJ1-5, with D uncertain. The source of this sequence is an adult in good health. The specimen comprised peripheral blood, sampled on day 0 of MenACWY control vaccination. CDR3 protein: CASSTDRGQPQHF. CDR3 nucleotide sequence: TGTGCCAGCAGTACCGACCGGGGTCAGCCCCAGCATTTT.